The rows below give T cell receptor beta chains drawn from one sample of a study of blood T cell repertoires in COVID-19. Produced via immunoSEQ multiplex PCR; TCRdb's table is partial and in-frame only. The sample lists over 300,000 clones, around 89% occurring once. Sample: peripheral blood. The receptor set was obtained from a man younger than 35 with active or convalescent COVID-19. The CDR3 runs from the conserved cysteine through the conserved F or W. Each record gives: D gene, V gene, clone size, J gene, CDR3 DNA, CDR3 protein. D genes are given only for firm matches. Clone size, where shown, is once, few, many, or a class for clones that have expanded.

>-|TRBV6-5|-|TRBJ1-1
TGTGCCAGCAGTTATGGGGTAGAGGGCACTGAAGCTTTCTTT
CASSYGVEGTEAFF
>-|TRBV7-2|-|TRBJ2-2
TGTGCCAGCAGCTATAGGGGGAAAGGAACCGGGGAGCTGTTTTTT
CASSYRGKGTGELFF
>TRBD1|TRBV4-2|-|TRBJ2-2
TGTGCCAGCAGCCAGACCCTAGGGGGCGGCGCCGGGGAGCTGTTTTTT
CASSQTLGGGAGELFF
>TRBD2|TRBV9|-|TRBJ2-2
TGTGCCAGCAGCGCCCCTAGCGGGGCGAACACCGGGGAGCTGTTTTTT
CASSAPSGANTGELFF
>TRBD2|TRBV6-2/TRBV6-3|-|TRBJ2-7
TGTGCCAGCAGTTGGCTAGCGGGAGTCTCCTACGAGCAGTACTTC
CASSWLAGVSYEQYF
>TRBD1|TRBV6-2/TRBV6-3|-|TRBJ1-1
TGTGCCAGCAGCGGGACCAGGGGGCCGAACACTGAAGCTTTCTTT
CASSGTRGPNTEAFF
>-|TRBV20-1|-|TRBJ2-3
TGCAGTGCTAGTGCTAGCGTCCTCACAGATACGCAGTATTTT
CSASASVLTDTQYF
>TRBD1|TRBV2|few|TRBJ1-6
TGTGCCAGCAGTGGACAGGGGTCTAATTCACCCCTCCACTTT
CASSGQGSNSPLHF
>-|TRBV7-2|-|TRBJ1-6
TGTGCCAGCAGCTATACGGTTTCGGGATCACCCCTCCACTTT
CASSYTVSGSPLHF
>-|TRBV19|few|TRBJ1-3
TGTGCCAGTAGTATCCCAGGGGATGTCTCTGGAAACACCATATATTTT
CASSIPGDVSGNTIYF
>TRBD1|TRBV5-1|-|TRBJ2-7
TGCGCCAGCAGCTTAGGGACAGCCTCCTACGAGCAGTACTTC
CASSLGTASYEQYF
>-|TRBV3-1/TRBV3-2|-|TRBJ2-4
TGTGCCAGCGGTCGCGCGGGGAAAAACATTCAGTACTTC
CASGRAGKNIQYF
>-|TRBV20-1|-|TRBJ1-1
TGCAGTGCTAGTAGCAAGACAGGAATGGTGAGAGCTTTCTTT
CSASSKTGMVRAFF
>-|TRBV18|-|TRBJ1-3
TGTGCCAGCTCACCAACGATGGGAGTTCAGGAGAACACCATATATTTT
CASSPTMGVQENTIYF
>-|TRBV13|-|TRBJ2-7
TGTGCCAGCAGCGATACTAGCCGGACCTACGAGCAGTACTTC
CASSDTSRTYEQYF
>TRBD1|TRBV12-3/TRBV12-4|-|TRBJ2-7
TGTGCCAGCAGCCTGGACAGGGTCCACGAGCAGTACTTC
CASSLDRVHEQYF
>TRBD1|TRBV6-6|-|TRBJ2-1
TGTGCCAGCAGTTGGGACAGCAATGAGCAGTTCTTC
CASSWDSNEQFF
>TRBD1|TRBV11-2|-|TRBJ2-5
TGTGCCAGCAGCTTAGATACACAGGGGGCTTATGAGACCCAGTACTTC
CASSLDTQGAYETQYF
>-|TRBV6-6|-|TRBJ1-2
TGTGCCAGCAGCCATCTTTCCGGTTATGGCTACACCTTC
CASSHLSGYGYTF
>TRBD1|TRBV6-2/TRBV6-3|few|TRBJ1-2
TGTGCCAGCAGTTGGACAGGGAACGATGGCTACACCTTC
CASSWTGNDGYTF
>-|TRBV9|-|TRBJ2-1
TGTGCCAGCGGCGGCCTAGTCAATGAGCAGTTCTTC
CASGGLVNEQFF
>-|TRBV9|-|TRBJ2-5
TGTGCCAGCAGCGGCCGGGACTTTCAAGAGACCCAGTACTTC
CASSGRDFQETQYF
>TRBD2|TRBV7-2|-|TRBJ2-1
TGTGCCAGCAGTTACCTTAGCGGGAGAATCTACAATGAGCAGTTCTTC
CASSYLSGRIYNEQFF
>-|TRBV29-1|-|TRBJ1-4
TGCAGCGTTGAAGCTAGGGGGGAAAAACTGTTTTTT
CSVEARGEKLFF
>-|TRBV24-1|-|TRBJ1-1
TGTGCCACCGCGGGGGCGAACACTGAAGCTTTCTTT
CATAGANTEAFF
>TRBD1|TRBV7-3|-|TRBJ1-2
TGTGCCAGCAGCTCATCCGGGACAGGGGATGGCTACACCTTC
CASSSSGTGDGYTF
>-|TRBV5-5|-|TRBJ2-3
TGTGCCAGCAGCCTGGGATCTCCTCTCCGCGCAGATACGCAGTATTTT
CASSLGSPLRADTQYF
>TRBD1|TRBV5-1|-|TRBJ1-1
TGCGCCAGCAGAATGGGACAGGGAGGGATGAACACTGAAGCTTTCTTT
CASRMGQGGMNTEAFF